The rows below give T cell receptor beta chains drawn from one sample of a study of shared clonotypes between healthy human individuals. Assay used: immunoSEQ multiplex PCR; TCRdb lists only in-frame clones, some missing. Seen here are roughly 1,000,000 clones, about 80% observed once, and the top ten hold 0.5% to 0.6%. Material: memory CD4+ T cells from PBMCs. The receptor source for this set is a man younger than 35 in good health. Some clones in this sample may be carry-over from other donors' samples. Each CDR3 is given with its conserved first and last residue.

cdr3_aa: CASSPSGFYGYTF
v_call: TRBV27
j_call: TRBJ1-2

cdr3_aa: CASSLDRGLATEQYF
v_call: TRBV27
j_call: TRBJ2-7

cdr3_aa: CASRAGTGLSYEQYF
v_call: TRBV28
j_call: TRBJ2-7

cdr3_aa: CASSGTTFFNEQFF
v_call: TRBV21-1
j_call: TRBJ2-1

cdr3_aa: CASSLFGDPYNEQFF
v_call: TRBV27
j_call: TRBJ2-1

cdr3_aa: CSARASVGNQPQHF
v_call: TRBV29-1
j_call: TRBJ1-5

cdr3_aa: CASSEGSGRYNEQFF
v_call: TRBV2
j_call: TRBJ2-1

cdr3_aa: CASSQKRDRIGKLFF
v_call: TRBV14
j_call: TRBJ1-4

cdr3_aa: CASSLSGAVAEAFF
v_call: TRBV28
j_call: TRBJ1-1

cdr3_aa: CASSPALRSSYEQYF
v_call: TRBV6-6
j_call: TRBJ2-7

cdr3_aa: CASSLGGTAGKAFF
v_call: TRBV28
j_call: TRBJ1-1

cdr3_aa: CASSLGQAAYEQYF
v_call: TRBV5-1
j_call: TRBJ2-7

cdr3_aa: CASSVGDRIYEQYF
v_call: TRBV9
j_call: TRBJ2-7

cdr3_aa: CSALAGDRTDTQYF
v_call: TRBV29-1
j_call: TRBJ2-3

cdr3_aa: CASSLANREGYGYTF
v_call: TRBV28
j_call: TRBJ1-2

cdr3_aa: CASSVGRVGDEKLFF
v_call: TRBV9
j_call: TRBJ1-4

cdr3_aa: CASSLDGIPTDTQYF
v_call: TRBV7-2
j_call: TRBJ2-3

cdr3_aa: CASSENTDREHEKLFF
v_call: TRBV6-1
j_call: TRBJ1-4

cdr3_aa: CASSLGVTSSYEQYF
v_call: TRBV4-1
j_call: TRBJ2-7

cdr3_aa: CASNYRAYEQYF
v_call: TRBV6-1
j_call: TRBJ2-7

cdr3_aa: CASSSRNGGGTEAFF
v_call: TRBV7-9
j_call: TRBJ1-1

cdr3_aa: CASSMAAGRLNQPQHF
v_call: TRBV19
j_call: TRBJ1-5

cdr3_aa: CASSLDRGSGVQYF
v_call: TRBV11-2
j_call: TRBJ2-3

cdr3_aa: CASSFSPLYEQYF
v_call: TRBV28
j_call: TRBJ2-7

cdr3_aa: CASSLTSSGLADEQFF
v_call: TRBV27
j_call: TRBJ2-1

cdr3_aa: CASSLIGTSGRNTGELFF
v_call: TRBV7-3
j_call: TRBJ2-2

cdr3_aa: CASSLTGGSQPQHF
v_call: TRBV5-1
j_call: TRBJ1-5

cdr3_aa: CASSRVAGELFF
v_call: TRBV9
j_call: TRBJ2-2

cdr3_aa: CASSLYGATSTDTQYF
v_call: TRBV5-6
j_call: TRBJ2-3

cdr3_aa: CASSESLAGGKGEQFF
v_call: TRBV2
j_call: TRBJ2-1

cdr3_aa: CSVLLFEGQANEKLFF
v_call: TRBV29-1
j_call: TRBJ1-4

cdr3_aa: CASSESDGGYTF
v_call: TRBV2
j_call: TRBJ1-2

cdr3_aa: CASSLERAGLTF
v_call: TRBV5-6
j_call: TRBJ2-7

cdr3_aa: CASSARIRDIQYF
v_call: TRBV27
j_call: TRBJ2-4

cdr3_aa: CASRRPSADYEQYF
v_call: TRBV2
j_call: TRBJ2-7

cdr3_aa: CASSLDGLNYGYTF
v_call: TRBV7-2
j_call: TRBJ1-2

cdr3_aa: CASSPGRDQPQHF
v_call: TRBV18
j_call: TRBJ1-5

cdr3_aa: CATPGPTNGYGYTF
v_call: TRBV21-1
j_call: TRBJ1-2

cdr3_aa: CSVLPGQGTYEQYF
v_call: TRBV29-1
j_call: -

cdr3_aa: CASSLVGYEQYF
v_call: TRBV7-2
j_call: TRBJ2-7

cdr3_aa: CASSIVGQVKFSNQPQHF
v_call: TRBV28
j_call: TRBJ1-5

cdr3_aa: CASSTPLRTVKAFF
v_call: TRBV28
j_call: TRBJ1-1